This is a list of T cell receptor beta chains from one sample in a study of glioma-infiltrating T cells after dendritic cell vaccination. Only in-frame clones appear in the TCRdb table, and some are missing; sequencing was by immunoSEQ multiplex PCR. The table includes tens of thousands of clones, over 75% detected once. The input for sequencing was blood, taken after dendritic cell vaccination. The receptors originated from a human donor with glioblastoma. Both conserved end residues are part of each CDR3. A D gene is named only where the DNA matches it firmly. The size field is filled for only some rows; it gives once, few, many or a size class.

-	TRBJ2-2	-	TRBV9	CASSVRTSNTGELFF	TGTGCCAGCAGCGTAAGGACATCGAACACCGGGGAGCTGTTTTTT
-	TRBJ2-5	once	TRBV5-1	CASTRTGLEETQYF	TGCGCCAGCACCCGAACGGGGTTGGAAGAGACCCAGTACTTC
-	TRBJ2-1	-	TRBV15	CATSRDTHNEQFF	TGTGCCACCAGCAGAGATACTCACAATGAGCAGTTCTTC
-	TRBJ1-6	once	TRBV6-5	CASRQNNSPLHF	TGTGCCAGCAGACAGAATAATTCACCCCTCCACTTT
TRBD1	TRBJ1-3	-	TRBV28	CASSSPQGAAGNTIYF	TGTGCCAGCAGTTCCCCACAGGGGGCGGCTGGAAACACCATATATTTT
TRBD1	TRBJ2-5	-	TRBV2	CARSQGAAETQYF	TGTGCCAGATCACAGGGGGCCGCAGAGACCCAGTACTTC
TRBD1	TRBJ2-1	-	TRBV19	CASSNTDRYNEQFF	TGTGCCAGTAGTAACACGGACAGGTACAATGAGCAGTTCTTC
TRBD1	TRBJ1-4	-	TRBV5-6	CASSGDTQARGEKLFF	TGTGCCAGCAGCGGCGACACACAGGCCAGGGGGGAAAAACTGTTTTTT
TRBD2	TRBJ2-1	-	TRBV5-4	CASSLERGGLPIRPFF	TGTGCCAGCAGCTTGGAGCGGGGGGGATTACCAATTAGGCCGTTCTTC
TRBD1	TRBJ1-5	-	TRBV10-1	CASRYTYRGRTLNQPQHF	TGCGCCAGCAGATACACCTACAGGGGGCGGACCCTAAATCAGCCCCAGCATTTT
TRBD1	TRBJ2-3	-	TRBV7-3	CASSLMGQGAADTQYF	TGTGCCAGCAGCTTAATGGGACAGGGGGCAGCAGATACGCAGTATTTT
TRBD1	TRBJ1-1	once	TRBV18	CASSPRTGKGGRNTEAFF	TGTGCCAGCTCACCAAGGACAGGGAAGGGAGGGCGGAACACTGAAGCTTTCTTT
-	TRBJ2-5	-	TRBV18	CASSPPAPDGTQYF	TGTGCCAGCTCACCACCGGCCCCAGATGGGACCCAGTACTTC
TRBD2	TRBJ2-5	-	TRBV9	CASSATLAGGPLLETQYF	TGTGCCAGCAGCGCAACCTTAGCGGGGGGGCCTCTATTGGAGACCCAGTACTTC
TRBD2	TRBJ2-1	-	TRBV5-1	CASSLGLAGYNEQFF	TGCGCCAGCAGCTTAGGACTAGCAGGCTACAATGAGCAGTTCTTC
TRBD1	TRBJ2-7	-	TRBV11-2	CASSPPTGGRSYEQYF	TGTGCCAGCAGCCCCCCGACAGGGGGCAGATCCTACGAGCAGTACTTC
-	TRBJ2-3	-	TRBV10-3	CAISEADRDTDTQYF	TGTGCCATCAGTGAGGCGGATCGGGACACAGATACGCAGTATTTT
TRBD1	TRBJ2-5	-	TRBV10-2	CASSEPGTGQETQYF	TGCGCCAGCAGTGAGCCGGGGACAGGTCAAGAGACCCAGTACTTC
TRBD1	TRBJ1-4	once	TRBV4-1	CASSLGQGNEKLFF	TGCGCCAGCAGCCTGGGACAGGGGAACGAAAAACTGTTTTTT
TRBD1	TRBJ1-2	-	TRBV2	CASSGFTGDIYGYTF	TGTGCCAGCAGTGGGTTTACAGGGGATATCTATGGCTACACCTTC
-	TRBJ1-2	-	TRBV14	CASSQDTVINYGYTF	TGTGCCAGCAGCCAAGATACAGTAATCAACTATGGCTACACCTTC
TRBD2	TRBJ2-1	-	TRBV4-1	CASSPGTSGGSSYNEQFF	TGCGCCAGCAGCCCCGGGACTAGCGGGGGGAGCTCCTACAATGAGCAGTTCTTC
TRBD1	TRBJ1-1	-	TRBV19	CASTELSGRGRATEAFF	TGTGCCAGTACGGAGTTAAGCGGCAGGGGGCGGGCCACTGAAGCTTTCTTT
TRBD2	TRBJ2-1	-	TRBV29-1	CSVDRLAGVNEQFF	TGCAGCGTTGATCGACTAGCGGGGGTCAATGAGCAGTTCTTC
TRBD1	TRBJ1-1	-	TRBV28	CASSPWDRANTEAFF	TGTGCCAGCAGTCCCTGGGACAGGGCGAACACTGAAGCTTTCTTT
-	TRBJ1-2	-	TRBV7-6	CASSLALALSNYGHTF	TGTGCCAGCAGCTTAGCGTTGGCACTCTCTAACTATGGCCACACCTTC
-	TRBJ2-1	-	TRBV5-1	CASSFLAESYNEQFF	TGCGCCAGCAGCTTCTTAGCGGAATCCTACAATGAGCAGTTCTTC
-	TRBJ2-1	-	TRBV7-8	CASSLGGYPEQFF	TGTGCCAGCAGCTTAGGGGGCTACCCTGAGCAGTTCTTC
TRBD2	TRBJ2-5	-	TRBV6-5	CASRHSGVGRETQYF	TGTGCCAGCAGGCATAGCGGGGTGGGGCGGGAGACCCAGTACTTC
-	TRBJ1-1	-	TRBV18	CASSPPVAGNTEAFF	TGTGCCAGCTCACCTCCCGTGGCGGGGAACACTGAAGCTTTCTTT
TRBD1	TRBJ1-1	-	TRBV27	CASSQTGTGGLIEAFF	TGTGCCAGCAGTCAAACCGGGACAGGCGGACTCATTGAAGCTTTCTTT
-	TRBJ1-5	-	TRBV5-5	CASSRAAGYDQPQHF	TGTGCCAGCAGCCGTGCCGCCGGGTACGATCAGCCCCAGCATTTT
-	TRBJ1-2	-	TRBV27	CASSLDPGMYYGYTF	TGTGCCAGCAGTTTAGACCCGGGGATGTACTATGGCTACACCTTC
-	TRBJ2-5	-	TRBV9	CASSVGATRYQETQYF	TGTGCCAGCAGCGTAGGGGCGACCCGGTACCAAGAGACCCAGTACTTC
-	TRBJ2-2	-	TRBV10-3	CAISERLEPTGELFF	TGTGCCATCAGTGAGAGACTAGAACCCACCGGGGAGCTGTTTTTT
-	TRBJ1-1	-	TRBV11-1	CASSLGYSRGTEAFF	TGTGCCAGCAGCTTAGGTTACAGCCGGGGCACTGAAGCTTTCTTT
TRBD2	TRBJ2-1	-	TRBV7-3	CASSPQASGSYNEQFF	TGTGCCAGCAGCCCTCAGGCTAGCGGATCCTACAATGAGCAGTTCTTC
-	TRBJ1-5	once	TRBV30	CAWSDTGNQPQHF	TGTGCCTGGAGTGATACAGGGAATCAGCCCCAGCATTTT
-	TRBJ1-3	-	TRBV6-1	CASSDLDTYSGNTIYF	TGTGCCAGCAGTGACCTGGACACCTACTCTGGAAACACCATATATTTT
TRBD1	TRBJ2-4	-	TRBV30	CAWAGQGALGIQYF	TGTGCCTGGGCAGGACAGGGGGCATTAGGGATTCAGTACTTC
-	TRBJ2-3	-	TRBV6-4	CASSNRPDTQYF	TGTGCCAGCAGTAACAGGCCAGATACGCAGTATTTT
-	TRBJ2-5	-	TRBV21-1	CASSKPYEETQYF	TGTGCCAGCAGCAAACCCTACGAAGAGACCCAGTACTTC
-	TRBJ1-1	once	TRBV7-9	CASSLGGFDTEAFF	TGTGCCAGCAGCTTAGGAGGGTTTGACACTGAAGCTTTCTTT
TRBD2	TRBJ2-3	-	TRBV7-3	CASSPGTSGDTQYF	TGTGCCAGCAGTCCCGGGACTAGCGGGGATACGCAGTATTTT
TRBD1	TRBJ2-7	-	TRBV27	CASSLPGQGPYEQYF	TGTGCCAGCAGTCTACCGGGACAGGGACCCTACGAGCAGTACTTC
TRBD2	TRBJ2-2	-	TRBV5-6	CASSLSSWRGGNTGELFF	TGTGCCAGCAGCTTGTCATCTTGGCGGGGGGGGAACACCGGGGAGCTGTTTTTT
TRBD1	TRBJ1-2	-	TRBV7-9	CASSLGGQGLGYTF	TGTGCCAGCAGCCTAGGGGGACAGGGCCTAGGCTACACCTTC